The 25 T cell receptor beta chains in this list originate from one sample, sequenced in a study of cytomegalovirus exposure and HLA in healthy donors. With 60 Vbeta and 13 Jbeta primers, the PCR was carried out. The method was immunoSEQ multiplex PCR; TCRdb's version includes in-frame clones alone and lacks a portion of them. Counted here are about 130,000 clones, around 85% occurring once; the ten biggest clones make up roughly 1.8%. Sequenced material: PBMCs. The receptors stem from a boy between 10 and 17 years old in good health and CMV-seronegative.

The gene calls are TRBV7-2 and TRBJ2-2, with 10 positions matching TRBD1. Germline V gives CDR1 SGHTA, CDR2 FQGNSA. The CDR3 loop spans 14 amino acids. V lost 10 bases, J lost 4 bases, and 6 bases stayed unmatched. The CDR3 nucleotides read TGTGCCACCAGACAGGGGGCGGGCACCGGGGAGCTGTTTTTT. It translates to CATRQGAGTGELFF.

The CDR3 nucleotides read TGTGCCAGCAGCTTCTCAGGGGGCGCCTACGAGCAGTACTTC. This codes for CASSFSGGAYEQYF. The rearrangement joins TRBV7-2 to TRBJ2-7; 8 bases are shared with TRBD1. Germline assignment: CDR1 SGHTA and CDR2 FQGNSA. The CDR3 spans 14 residues. V lost 3 bases, J lost 2 bases, and 3 bases stayed unmatched.

This rearrangement joins TRBV11-3 to TRBJ2-2, with 7 bases lining up with TRBD1. CDR3 length: 14 amino acids. J was trimmed by 1 base and V by 4 bases; bases with no gene match: 0. Germline values: CDR1 SGHNT, CDR2 YENEEA. Written as DNA, the CDR3 is TGTGCCAGCAGCTACAGGGGGAACACCGGGGAGCTGTTTTTT. Protein product: CASSYRGNTGELFF. Variable domain in full (rest from reference TRBV11-3 and TRBJ2-2): EAGVVQSPRYKIIEKKQPVAFWCNPISGHNTLYWYLQNLGQGPELLIRYENEEAVDDSQLPKDRFSAERLKGVDSTLKIQPAELGDSAVYLCASSYRGNTGELFFGEGSRLTVL.

V usage is TRBV29-1 and J usage is TRBJ1-2, with 8 bases matching TRBD1. V shed 5 bases, J shed 2 bases, and the junction held 10 bases outside the gene matches. The CDR3 consists of 15 residues. Germline lookup yields CDR1 SQVTM and CDR2 ANQGSEA. CDR3 coding DNA: TGCAGCGTTAGGACAGGGAAGGTATCAAACTATGGCTACACCTTC. Encoded protein: CSVRTGKVSNYGYTF.

Details on this clone: The junction departs from the called germline gene at one end, perhaps through a read error. The chain joins TRBV6-5 to TRBJ1-2; 7 bases align to TRBD1. This CDR3 region has 12 residues. Germline values: CDR1 MNHEY, CDR2 SVGAGI. The CDR3 loop is CASRGTVYGYPF. In DNA form, the CDR3 reads TGTGCCAGCAGAGGGACAGTCTATGGCTACCCCTTC.

The V call is TRBV7-8, the J call TRBJ2-5; TRBD2 is a possible D gene (5 bases). V lost 5 bases and J 0 bases, leaving 7 bases between the germline ends. Germline assignment: CDR1 SGHVS and CDR2 FQNEAQ. The CDR3 extends over 13 amino acids. The CDR3 protein is CASSLDYQETQYF. For the CDR3, the DNA is TGTGCCAGCAGCCTGGACTACCAAGAGACCCAGTACTTC.

The chain combines TRBV7-3 with TRBJ1-1; D is ambiguous. The V gene's germline CDR1 is SGHTA and CDR2 FQGTGA. This CDR3 has 13 residues. V gave up 5 bases and J gave up 0 bases, with 7 bases separating them. DNA for the CDR3: TGTGCCAGCAGCGCCCAGATGAACACTGAAGCTTTCTTT. Amino acids: CASSAQMNTEAFF.

The chain has TRBV10-3 and TRBJ2-7; tentatively, D is TRBD2 (5 bases). This CDR3 comprises 13 residues. Trimming removed 6 bases at V and 2 bases at J, with 11 bases between. Per germline, CDR1 ENHRY and CDR2 SYGVKD. The CDR3 here is CAISAGSTYEQYF. CDR3 nucleotides: TGTGCCATCAGCGCGGGCAGTACCTACGAGCAGTACTTC.

The chain is built from TRBV30 and TRBJ2-3; weak D call: TRBD1 (5 bases). CDR1 GTSNPN and CDR2 SVGIG come from the germline V gene (reference sequence). The CDR3 spans 12 residues. V was trimmed by 4 bases and J by 4 bases, leaving 9 bases between them. The CDR3 loop is CAWTSGSDTQYF. CDR3 in DNA: TGTGCCTGGACCTCAGGGTCAGATACGCAGTATTTT.

In regard to this clone: Other DNA sequences from this sample encode an identical CDR3 as well. V usage is TRBV2 and J usage is TRBJ1-1, with D hard to call. Trimming stripped 2 bases from V and 2 bases from J, with 6 bases between. Germline CDR1 SNHLY, CDR2 FYNNEI. CDR3 length: 13 residues. CDR3 sequence (DNA): TGTGCCAGCAGTGAATCCCTTAACACTGAAGCTTTCTTT. It codes for CASSESLNTEAFF.

The chain combines TRBV11-1 with TRBJ2-1, with TRBD2 matching over 13 bases. Germline assignment: CDR1 SGHAT and CDR2 FQDESV (reference sequence). The CDR3 spans 17 residues. The ends lost 0 bases at V and 8 bases at J; junction bases unmatched: 7. Here the CDR3 DNA reads TGTGCCAGCAGCTTAGCCCCGGGACTAGCGGGAACGTATGAGCAGTTCTTC. Translated, it gives CASSLAPGLAGTYEQFF.

This clone was observed a few times. The chain employs TRBV5-4 and TRBJ2-7; TRBD1 is a possible D gene (5 bases). The germline V and J ends were trimmed by 1 base and 5 bases, with 10 bases remaining between them. The CDR3 sequence is 13 residues long. CDR1 is SGHNT, CDR2 YYREEE, per germline (reference sequence). CDR3 nucleotide sequence: TGTGCCAGCAGCTTGCAGGGCGCCAACGAGCAGTACTTC. As protein: CASSLQGANEQYF.

In the case of this clone: Other DNA sequences in the same sample also yield this CDR3. V is TRBV5-1 and J is TRBJ2-7, with 9 bases aligning to TRBD1. The CDR3 is made up of 13 amino acids. CDR1 and CDR2 from the germline V gene are SGHRS and YFSETQ. After removal of 2 bases from V and 5 bases from J, the junction contained 2 bases not matched to a gene. The CDR3 loop reads CASSLQGADEQYF. The CDR3 bases are TGCGCCAGCAGCTTACAGGGGGCCGACGAGCAGTACTTC.

The rearrangement uses TRBV5-1 and TRBJ2-7, with TRBD1 matching 10 bases. The trim removed 4 bases at V and 5 bases at J, leaving 3 bases unmatched. The CDR3 runs 13 residues. Germline CDR1 SGHRS, CDR2 YFSETQ. The CDR3 nucleotides are TGCGCCAGCAGCCGACAGGGGGCGGACGAGCAGTACTTC. As protein: CASSRQGADEQYF.

J is TRBJ2-7 and V is TRBV7-6, with TRBD1 matching over 8 bases. Germline lookup yields CDR1 SGHVS and CDR2 FNYEAQ. This CDR3 is 14 amino acids long. Germline trimming cut 1 base from V and 2 bases from J; bases unmatched to any gene: 1. The CDR3 DNA reads as TGTGCCAGCAGCTTAGGGACAGGGCCCTACGAGCAGTACTTC. Translating gives CASSLGTGPYEQYF.

The gene calls are TRBV6-5 and TRBJ2-5; 7 bases align to TRBD2. Germline V CDR1 and CDR2: MNHEY, SVGAGI. CDR3 length equals 12 residues. Unmatched junction bases numbered 8, after V lost 9 bases and J lost 7 bases. Written as DNA, the CDR3 is TGTGCCAGTCAACCGGGAGGAGGGACCCAGTACTTC. Translated: CASQPGGGTQYF.

The chain employs TRBV4-1 and TRBJ2-1, with 10 bases aligning to TRBD2. V trimming: 5 bases; J trimming: 5 bases; junction bases outside the gene matches: 9. Germline V gene data show CDR1 as MGHRA and CDR2 as YSYEKL. The CDR3 consists of 16 residues. CDR3: CASSGQLAGPDNEQFF. The DNA for the CDR3 is TGCGCCAGCAGCGGGCAACTAGCGGGACCCGACAATGAGCAGTTCTTC.

The chain has TRBV27 and TRBJ2-3, with 7 bases identical to TRBD2. V lost 3 bases to trimming and J lost 4 bases; unmatched junction nucleotides: 1. The CDR3 totals 13 residues. Germline V CDR1 and CDR2: MNHEY, SMNVEV (reference sequence). The DNA of the CDR3 is TGTGCCAGCAGTTTGGGACTATCAGATACGCAGTATTTT. Protein: CASSLGLSDTQYF.

The genes are TRBV5-4 and TRBJ1-5; 8 nucleotides align to TRBD1. This CDR3 is built from 16 residues. With 0 bases clipped from V and 11 bases from J, the junction kept 13 bases outside the gene matches. The germline V gene has CDR1 SGHNT and CDR2 YYREEE (reference sequence). CDR3 in amino acids: CASSLGGTGVPMAQHF. In DNA, the CDR3 is TGTGCCAGCAGCTTGGGGGGGACAGGTGTCCCAATGGCCCAGCATTTT.

Concerning this clone: One end of the junction fails to match germline, which may point to a read error. This sequence joins TRBV7-6 and TRBJ2-7, with D unresolved. This CDR3 region has 15 residues. Germline loops: CDR1 SGHVS, CDR2 FNYEAQ. In DNA, the CDR3 is TGTGCCAGCCGCTTGCAATCAGGTTTCGGCTACGAGCAGTACTTC. Translating gives CASRLQSGFGYEQYF.

J is TRBJ1-2 and V is TRBV6-1; no firm D call. The V gene lost 4 bases and the J gene lost 8 bases, with 11 bases spanning the gap. The CDR3 length is 12 residues. The germline CDR1 and CDR2 sequences are MNHNS and SASEGT. The CDR3 protein is CASSGWSWGYTF. The DNA of the CDR3 is TGTGCCAGCAGTGGATGGAGTTGGGGCTACACCTTC.

The chain recombines TRBV5-1 with TRBJ1-1; no reliable D call. The CDR3 is 15 residues long. Per germline, CDR1 SGHRS and CDR2 YFSETQ. Trimming removed 0 bases at V and 1 base at J, with 10 bases between. The CDR3 coding sequence is TGCGCCAGCAGCTTGGATCTGGGAGGGAACACTGAAGCTTTCTTT. This gives the protein CASSLDLGGNTEAFF.

The chain has TRBV29-1 and TRBJ2-7, with TRBD1 identical over 7 bases. The J segment lost 0 bases and the V segment lost 2 bases, leaving 4 bases of the junction unmatched. From germline, CDR1 is SQVTM and CDR2 ANQGSEA. CDR3 length: 14 amino acids. CDR3 in DNA: TGCAGCGTTGAAACAGGGGATAGCTCCTACGAGCAGTACTTC. The encoded protein is CSVETGDSSYEQYF.

The rearrangement joins TRBV4-1 to TRBJ2-5; 9 bases align to TRBD1. The J call may be wrong; the DNA end is better matched by TRBJ2-7. Germline-derived CDR1 and CDR2 are MGHRA and YSYEKL. The CDR3 loop spans 16 amino acids. CDR3 sequence reads: CASSHPKTGGGYEQYF. As DNA, the CDR3 is TGCGCCAGCAGCCACCCGAAAACAGGGGGCGGATACGAGCAGTACTTC.

V usage is TRBV19 and J usage is TRBJ2-1, with 10 bases aligning to TRBD2. With 5 bases clipped from V and 4 bases from J, the junction kept 11 bases outside the gene matches. From germline, CDR1 is LNHDA and CDR2 SQIVND (reference sequence). The CDR3 covers 17 residues. The CDR3 spells CASSPGALAGVYNEQFF. CDR3 nucleotides: TGTGCCAGTAGTCCAGGGGCCCTAGCGGGGGTGTACAATGAGCAGTTCTTC.